These T cell receptor beta chains were read from a single sample in a study of cytomegalovirus exposure and HLA in healthy donors. The method was immunoSEQ multiplex PCR; TCRdb's version includes in-frame clones alone and lacks a portion of them. This table holds under 200,000 clones, approximately 96% found once. Sample: PBMCs. The receptors were sampled from a woman under 30 in good health and CMV-seronegative. Each CDR3 is given with its conserved first and last residue. The D gene is left open where the match is weak. A row's size may be missing; if present it is once, few, many or a size class.

size	D	V	J	DNA	CDR3
.	.	TRBV5-1	TRBJ2-7	TGCGCCAGCAGCGACAATCGCGAGCAGTACTTC	CASSDNREQYF
.	.	TRBV7-9	TRBJ1-6	TGTGCCAGCAGCGCAACTGTGATCTCCTATAATTCACCCCTCCACTTT	CASSATVISYNSPLHF
.	TRBD1	TRBV29-1	TRBJ1-1	TGCAGCGTTGATAACAGGGGGCCCCCGGGGTCTGAAGCTTTCTTT	CSVDNRGPPGSEAFF
.	TRBD2	TRBV7-8	TRBJ2-3	TGTGCCAGCAGCCAACTAGCGGGGGGGCCAGTTGATACGCAGTATTTT	CASSQLAGGPVDTQYF
.	TRBD2	TRBV4-1	TRBJ2-1	TGCGCCAGCAGCGCCTGGACTAGCGGCTACAATGAGCAGTTCTTC	CASSAWTSGYNEQFF
once	TRBD2	TRBV18	TRBJ2-1	TGTGCCAGCTCACAAGCGATGACGGGGGGTAACTACAATGAGCAGTTCTTC	CASSQAMTGGNYNEQFF
.	TRBD1	TRBV2	TRBJ1-6	TGTGCCAGCAGCGAGGGACAGGGTCTAAATTCACCCCTCCACTTT	CASSEGQGLNSPLHF
.	.	TRBV15	TRBJ2-1	TGTGCCACCAGCAGAGATCTAGCCAATGAGCAGTTCTTC	CATSRDLANEQFF
.	.	TRBV19	TRBJ1-5	TGTGCCAGTAGTATGTATGACTATCAGCCCCAGCATTTT	CASSMYDYQPQHF
.	.	TRBV27	TRBJ2-1	TGTGCCAGCACCTCTGATGGGGGGTTCTACAATGAGCAGTTCTTC	CASTSDGGFYNEQFF
.	.	TRBV27	TRBJ1-5	TGTGCCAGCAGTTTATACCCCCCCGAGGGTAATCAGCCCCAGCATTTT	CASSLYPPEGNQPQHF
.	TRBD1	TRBV6-5	TRBJ2-7	TGTGCCAGCACAAAGACAGGGGGTTACGAGCAGTACTTC	CASTKTGGYEQYF
.	.	TRBV4-1	TRBJ2-7	TGCGCCAGCAGCCAAGGCGGGGACGAGCAGTACTTC	CASSQGGDEQYF
.	TRBD2	TRBV9	TRBJ2-3	TGTGCCAGCAGCCCGGGACTAGCGGGGACAGATACGCAGTATTTT	CASSPGLAGTDTQYF
.	.	TRBV19	TRBJ1-5	TGTGCCAGTAGTATAGTAACAGGGTCGAGGCAGCCCCAGCATTTT	CASSIVTGSRQPQHF
.	TRBD2	TRBV15	TRBJ2-5	TGTGCCACCAGCAGGGGTAGCGGGGGGGCCGGGGAGACCCAGTACTTC	CATSRGSGGAGETQYF
.	.	TRBV6-5	TRBJ2-3	TGTGCCAGCAGGCGGCCAAAAGGGGGCACAGATACGCAGTATTTT	CASRRPKGGTDTQYF
.	TRBD1	TRBV9	TRBJ1-2	TGTGCCAGCAGAGATACAGGGGGCGCCTGGGGCTACACCTTC	CASRDTGGAWGYTF
.	TRBD1	TRBV19	TRBJ2-1	TGTGCCAGTAGTCTCGGGACAGGGACATACAATGAGCAGTTCTTC	CASSLGTGTYNEQFF
.	.	TRBV5-4	TRBJ2-1	TGTGCCAGCAGCTTTCCCCGCGGGACCGACAATGAGCAGTTCTTC	CASSFPRGTDNEQFF
.	TRBD1	TRBV2	TRBJ2-1	TGTGCCAGCAGCCGGGACAGAAAAAAACTGCCTTACAATGAGCAGTTCTTC	CASSRDRKKLPYNEQFF
.	.	TRBV18	TRBJ1-2	TGTGCCAGCTCACCCCGGACTCCTCCCAATGGCTACACCTTC	CASSPRTPPNGYTF
.	TRBD1	TRBV29-1	TRBJ2-2	TGCAGCACGGGACAGGGGAACACCGGGGAGCTGTTTTTT	CSTGQGNTGELFF
.	.	TRBV30	TRBJ1-1	TGTGCCTGGCGGGGTGGGTGGAACACTGAAGCTTTCTTT	CAWRGGWNTEAFF
.	.	TRBV15	TRBJ1-1	TGTGCCACCAGCAAGGGAGCAGAGAACACTGAAGCTTTCTTT	CATSKGAENTEAFF
.	.	TRBV11-2	TRBJ2-2	TGTGCCAGCAGCCGGACAGTCCCGAACACCGGGGAGCTGTTTTTT	CASSRTVPNTGELFF
.	.	TRBV6-5	TRBJ2-1	TGTGCCAGCAGGGCCAACGTCGGGGATGAGCAGTTCTTC	CASRANVGDEQFF
few	TRBD2	TRBV12-5	TRBJ2-3	TGTGCTAGTGGTCCCCACACCGGGACTAGCGGCAATACGCAGTATTTT	CASGPHTGTSGNTQYF
.	TRBD1	TRBV2	TRBJ1-6	TGTGCCAGCACTCGGACAGGGCTGATGAATTCACCCCTCCACTTT	CASTRTGLMNSPLHF
once	.	TRBV29-1	TRBJ2-1	TGCAGCGTTTTGGGGACTCCGAAAACCCCACCTCACAATGAGCAGTTCTTC	CSVLGTPKTPPHNEQFF
.	TRBD1	TRBV4-3	TRBJ2-1	TGCGCCAGCAGCCAAGACAGGACAGGGAAAAGGCAGTTCTTC	CASSQDRTGKRQFF
.	.	TRBV18	TRBJ1-5	TGTGCCAGCTCACGGGGGCAAGAGCAGCCCCAGCATTTT	CASSRGQEQPQHF
.	.	TRBV9	TRBJ1-2	TGTGCCAGCAGCGTAGGCCAGGGTTCCAACTATGGCTACACCTTC	CASSVGQGSNYGYTF
.	.	TRBV27	TRBJ2-2	TGTGCCAGCAGTTTAAGATTCGGTGCGTTGACCGGGGAGCTGTTTTTT	CASSLRFGALTGELFF
.	TRBD2	TRBV27	TRBJ2-2	TGTGCCAGCAGTTTTTCCCCACCACTAGCGGCCGCGAACACCGGGGAGCTGTTTTTT	CASSFSPPLAAANTGELFF
.	.	TRBV27	TRBJ2-1	TGTGCCAGCAGTTTATCGGCCCCACGGACAAGTGCCAATGAGCAGTTCTTC	CASSLSAPRTSANEQFF
.	.	TRBV6-5	TRBJ2-1	TGTGCCAGCAGTGGGACCGGGGGGCATTTCAATGAGCAGTTCTTC	CASSGTGGHFNEQFF
.	.	TRBV4-2	TRBJ1-1	TGTGCCAGCAGCCAAGATGGGAGCTTGAACACTGAAGCTTTCTTT	CASSQDGSLNTEAFF
.	.	TRBV29-1	TRBJ2-2	TGCAGCGTTGGGGGGCGATTAAACACCGGGGAGCTGTTTTTT	CSVGGRLNTGELFF
.	.	TRBV5-1	TRBJ2-1	TGCGCCACCCAGTCCCGCCCGACAGACCTCTCCTACAATGAGCAGTTCTTC	CATQSRPTDLSYNEQFF
once	TRBD1	TRBV4-3	TRBJ2-7	TGCGCCAGCAGCCCCGGGACAGGGACCTACGAGCAGTACTTC	CASSPGTGTYEQYF
.	TRBD1	TRBV5-4	TRBJ2-5	TGTGCCAGCAGCGGCGGACAGGGGACAGAGACCCAGTACTTC	CASSGGQGTETQYF
.	.	TRBV4-1	TRBJ1-6	TGCGCCAGCAGCCAAGAAATCGGACAGCCCCAGTTGCCCCTCCACTTT	CASSQEIGQPQLPLHF
.	.	TRBV6-6	TRBJ2-7	TGTGCCAGCAGACCGACACTGAGCTCCTACGAGCAGTACTTC	CASRPTLSSYEQYF
.	TRBD1	TRBV6-1	TRBJ1-2	TGTGCCAGCAGTAACCCGGGACAGAGTAACTATGGCTACACCTTC	CASSNPGQSNYGYTF
.	.	TRBV19	TRBJ2-1	TGTGCCAGTAGTATGCAAAGCGGTCCTTACAATGAGCAGTTCTTC	CASSMQSGPYNEQFF
.	.	TRBV5-6	TRBJ1-1	TGTGCCAGCAGCCCCGTTCCCGGGACTGAAGCTTTCTTT	CASSPVPGTEAFF
.	.	TRBV6-6	TRBJ2-5	TGTGCCAGCAGGAGGACAGAAGAGACCCAGTACTTC	CASRRTEETQYF
.	.	TRBV30	TRBJ1-1	TGTGCCCTCCAGGCGGGGGTAACTGAAGCTTTCTTT	CALQAGVTEAFF
few	TRBD2	TRBV7-2	TRBJ2-5	TGTGCCAGCAGTCGCGGGGGGGCGGGCCCAGAGACCCAGTACTTC	CASSRGGAGPETQYF
.	TRBD1	TRBV5-4	TRBJ2-7	TGTGCCAGCAGCTCCTACAGGGGAAGCTCCTACGAGCAGTACTTC	CASSSYRGSSYEQYF
.	.	TRBV9	TRBJ1-1	TGTGCCAGCAGCGCCCTGGAGGCCGGCAACACTGAAGCTTTCTTT	CASSALEAGNTEAFF
.	.	TRBV18	TRBJ2-7	TGTGCCAGCTCACCCCGGGACTACGAGCAGTACTTC	CASSPRDYEQYF
.	TRBD1	TRBV11-2	TRBJ1-6	TGTGCCAGCAGCTTAGTGGGACAGGGTATCGGTTCACCCCTCCACTTT	CASSLVGQGIGSPLHF
.	.	TRBV7-3	TRBJ2-5	TGTGCCAGCAGCCTCAACAGCCAAGAGACCCAGTACTTC	CASSLNSQETQYF
.	.	TRBV15	TRBJ2-7	TGTGCCACCAGCAGCTCGCTCAGAACCGGACGACAGCTAGGGGAGCAGTACTTC	CATSSSLRTGRQLGEQYF
.	TRBD1	TRBV9	TRBJ2-5	TGTGCCAGCAGCCCAGGGACAGGGTGGGCATGGACCCAGTACTTC	CASSPGTGWAWTQYF
.	.	TRBV21-1	TRBJ1-2	TGTGCCAGCAGCAAAGGGCGGCAGACCCATGGCTACACCTTC	CASSKGRQTHGYTF
.	.	TRBV6-5	TRBJ2-7	TGTGCCAGCAGGAGGGGGAACGAGCAGTACTTC	CASRRGNEQYF
.	TRBD1	TRBV27	TRBJ2-7	TGTGCCAGCAGGTCCGGGACAGTCCGAAACTACGAGCAGTACTTC	CASRSGTVRNYEQYF